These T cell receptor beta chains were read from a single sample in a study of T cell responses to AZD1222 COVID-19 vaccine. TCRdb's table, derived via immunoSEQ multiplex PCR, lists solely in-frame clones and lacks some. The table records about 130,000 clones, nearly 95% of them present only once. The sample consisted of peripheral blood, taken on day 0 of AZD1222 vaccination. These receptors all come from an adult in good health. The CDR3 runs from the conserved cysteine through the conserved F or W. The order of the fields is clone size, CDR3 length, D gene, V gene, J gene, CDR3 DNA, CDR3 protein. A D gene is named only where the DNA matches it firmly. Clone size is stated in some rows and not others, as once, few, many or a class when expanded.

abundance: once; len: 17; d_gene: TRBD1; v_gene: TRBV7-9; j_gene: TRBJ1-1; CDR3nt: TGTGCCAGCAGGTTAAGGGAGCAGGGGGCCCCCCCAACTGAAGCTTTCTTT; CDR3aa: CASRLREQGAPPTEAFF
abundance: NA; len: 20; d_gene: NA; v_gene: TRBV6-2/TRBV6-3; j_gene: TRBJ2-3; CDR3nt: TGTGCCAGCAGTTACCCTGGGGAGGGGGGCCACCCCGGGGCCACAGATACGCAGTATTTT; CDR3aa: CASSYPGEGGHPGATDTQYF
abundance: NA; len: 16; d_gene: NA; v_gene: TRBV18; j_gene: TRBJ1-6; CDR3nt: TGTGCCAGCTCACCAACCGGGTGGAGTGACAATTCACCCCTCCACTTT; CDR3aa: CASSPTGWSDNSPLHF
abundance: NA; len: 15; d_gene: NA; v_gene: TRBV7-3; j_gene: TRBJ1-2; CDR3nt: TGTGCCAGCAGCCGCGCCAGAATTTCTAACTATGGCTACACCTTC; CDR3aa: CASSRARISNYGYTF
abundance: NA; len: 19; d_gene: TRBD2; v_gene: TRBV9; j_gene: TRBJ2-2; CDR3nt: TGTGCCAGCAGCGTTGGGGCAGGGCCCCGGGGGGGGAACACCGGGGAGCTGTTTTTT; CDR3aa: CASSVGAGPRGGNTGELFF
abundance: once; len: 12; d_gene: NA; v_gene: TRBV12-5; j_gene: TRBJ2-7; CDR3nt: TGTGCTAGTGGATCGGGGTACTACGAGCAGTACTTC; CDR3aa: CASGSGYYEQYF
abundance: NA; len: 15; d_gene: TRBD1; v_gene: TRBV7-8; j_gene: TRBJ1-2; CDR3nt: TGTGCCAGCAGCTTCGGACAGGGATCTTTCGGAGGCTACACCTTC; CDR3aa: CASSFGQGSFGGYTF
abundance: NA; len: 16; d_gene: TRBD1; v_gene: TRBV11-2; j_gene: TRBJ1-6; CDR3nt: TGTGCCAGCAGCTTACGGACCGACAGGGGTAATTCACCCCTCCACTTT; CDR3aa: CASSLRTDRGNSPLHF
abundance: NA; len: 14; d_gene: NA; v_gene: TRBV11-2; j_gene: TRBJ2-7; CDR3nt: TGTGCCAGCAGCCCTCGGGACGGGGCCTACGAGCAGTACTTC; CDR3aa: CASSPRDGAYEQYF
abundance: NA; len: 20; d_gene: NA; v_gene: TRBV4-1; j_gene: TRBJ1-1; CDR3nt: TGCGCCAGCAGCCAAGTTCATTTAAGCGCCAGGGCAGGGGTTGACGCTGAAGCTTTCTTT; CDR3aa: CASSQVHLSARAGVDAEAFF
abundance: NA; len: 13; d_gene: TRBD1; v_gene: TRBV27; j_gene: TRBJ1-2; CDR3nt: TGTGCCAGCAGACAGGGGGCCAACTATGGCTACACCTTC; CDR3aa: CASRQGANYGYTF
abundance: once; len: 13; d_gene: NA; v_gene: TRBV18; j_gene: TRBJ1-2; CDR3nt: TGTGCCAGCTCACCCCCCCCCTCGGATGGCTACACCTTC; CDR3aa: CASSPPPSDGYTF
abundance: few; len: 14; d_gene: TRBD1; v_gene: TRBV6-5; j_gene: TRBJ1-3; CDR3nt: TGTGCCAGCACCGGAACAGGGGCTGGAAACACCATATATTTT; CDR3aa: CASTGTGAGNTIYF
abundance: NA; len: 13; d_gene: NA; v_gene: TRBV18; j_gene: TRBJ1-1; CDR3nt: TGTGCCAGCTCACCGGCAGAGAACACTGAAGCTTTCTTT; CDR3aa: CASSPAENTEAFF
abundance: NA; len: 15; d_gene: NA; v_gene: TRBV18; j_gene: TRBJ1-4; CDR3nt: TGTGCCAGCTCACCGGTCCGGGGTACTAATGAAAAACTGTTTTTT; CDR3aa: CASSPVRGTNEKLFF
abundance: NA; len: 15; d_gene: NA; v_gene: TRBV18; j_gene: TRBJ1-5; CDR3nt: TGTGCCAGCTCGTTTCAGGGGTCCCTTAATCAGCCCCAGCATTTT; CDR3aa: CASSFQGSLNQPQHF
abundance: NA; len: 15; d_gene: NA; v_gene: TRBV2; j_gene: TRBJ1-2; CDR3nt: TGTGCCAGTACAATGATTACAGGTCCGAACTATGGCTACACCTTC; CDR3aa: CASTMITGPNYGYTF
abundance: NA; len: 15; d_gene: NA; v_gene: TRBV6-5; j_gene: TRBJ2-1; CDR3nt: TGTGCCAGCAGTTACTCGGGGGCTCGGAGGAATGAGCAGTTCTTC; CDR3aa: CASSYSGARRNEQFF
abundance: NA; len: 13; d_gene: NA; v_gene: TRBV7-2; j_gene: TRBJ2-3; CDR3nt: TGTGCCAGCAGCTTCGCCCACGGAGATACGCAGTATTTT; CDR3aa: CASSFAHGDTQYF
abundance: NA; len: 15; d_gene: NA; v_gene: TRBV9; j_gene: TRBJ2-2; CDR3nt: TGTGCCAGCAGCCCTGACCTGTTGCCCACCGGGGAGCTGTTTTTT; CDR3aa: CASSPDLLPTGELFF
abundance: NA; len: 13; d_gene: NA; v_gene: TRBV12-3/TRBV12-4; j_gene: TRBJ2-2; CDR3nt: TGTGCCAGCAGTTTTAGGGGGACCGGGGAGCTGTTTTTT; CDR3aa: CASSFRGTGELFF
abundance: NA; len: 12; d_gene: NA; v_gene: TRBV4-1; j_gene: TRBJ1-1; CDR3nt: TGCGCCAGCAGCCCTGGGGGGGCTGAAGCTTTCTTT; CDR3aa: CASSPGGAEAFF
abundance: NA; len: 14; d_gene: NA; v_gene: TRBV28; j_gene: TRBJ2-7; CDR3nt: TGTGCCAGCAGTTTATGGGGTACCCAGGACGAGCAGTACTTC; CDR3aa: CASSLWGTQDEQYF
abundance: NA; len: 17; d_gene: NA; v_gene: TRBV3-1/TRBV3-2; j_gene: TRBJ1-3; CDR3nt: TGTGCCAGCAGCCAATGGGGAGTTAGCAACTCTGGAAACACCATATATTTT; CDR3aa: CASSQWGVSNSGNTIYF
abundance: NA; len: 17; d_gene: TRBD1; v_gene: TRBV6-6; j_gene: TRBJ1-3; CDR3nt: TGTGCCAGCAGTCCCCTTAGGACAGGGGGCCGGGGAAACACCATATATTTT; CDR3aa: CASSPLRTGGRGNTIYF
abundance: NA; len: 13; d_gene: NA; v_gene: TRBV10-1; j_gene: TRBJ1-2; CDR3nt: TGCGCCAGCAGCCCGGGACCGCAATCCGGCTACACCTTC; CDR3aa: CASSPGPQSGYTF
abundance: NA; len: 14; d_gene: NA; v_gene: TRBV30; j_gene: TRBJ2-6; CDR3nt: TGTGCCTGGAGTATGGGCTCTGGGGCCAACGTCCTGACTTTC; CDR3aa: CAWSMGSGANVLTF
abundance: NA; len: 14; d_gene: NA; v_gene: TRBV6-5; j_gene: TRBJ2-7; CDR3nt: TGTGCCAGCAAACCAGAAGGGGGCTCCTACGAGCAGTACTTC; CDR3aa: CASKPEGGSYEQYF
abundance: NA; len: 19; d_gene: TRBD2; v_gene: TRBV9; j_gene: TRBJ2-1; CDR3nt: TGTGCCAGCAGCGTAGTTGGACTAGCGGGCGCTTCCTCCTACAATGAGCAGTTCTTC; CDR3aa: CASSVVGLAGASSYNEQFF
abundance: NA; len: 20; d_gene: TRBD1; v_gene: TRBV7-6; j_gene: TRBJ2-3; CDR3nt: TGTGCCAGCAGCCGAGGGGTCTCGGGACAGGGGGTAATTAGTACAGATACGCAGTATTTT; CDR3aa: CASSRGVSGQGVISTDTQYF
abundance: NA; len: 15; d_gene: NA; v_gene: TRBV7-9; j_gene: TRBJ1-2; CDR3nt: TGTGCCAGCAGCTTAATGGGCGGGCAGCTCTATGGCTACACCTTC; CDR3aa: CASSLMGGQLYGYTF
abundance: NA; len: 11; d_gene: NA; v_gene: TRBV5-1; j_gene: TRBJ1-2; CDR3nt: TGCGCCAGCAGGAATAACTATGGCTACACCTTC; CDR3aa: CASRNNYGYTF
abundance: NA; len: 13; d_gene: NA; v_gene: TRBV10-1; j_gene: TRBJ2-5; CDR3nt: TGCGCCAGCAGTCGGGACACTCAAGAGACCCAGTACTTC; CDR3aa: CASSRDTQETQYF
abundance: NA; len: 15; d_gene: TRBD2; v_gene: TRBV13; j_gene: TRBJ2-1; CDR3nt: TGTGCCAGCAGCTCAGCCGGGACTAGCGTTCATGAGCAGTTCTTC; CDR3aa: CASSSAGTSVHEQFF
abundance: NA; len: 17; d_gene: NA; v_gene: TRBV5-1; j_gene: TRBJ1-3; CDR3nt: TGCGCCAGCAGCTTGGACCTCTGGGCCGACTCTGGAAACACCATATATTTT; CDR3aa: CASSLDLWADSGNTIYF
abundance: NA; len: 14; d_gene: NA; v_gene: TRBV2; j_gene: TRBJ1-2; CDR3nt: TGTGCCAGCAGTGTCCAGGCCTTTAACTATGGCTACACCTTC; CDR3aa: CASSVQAFNYGYTF
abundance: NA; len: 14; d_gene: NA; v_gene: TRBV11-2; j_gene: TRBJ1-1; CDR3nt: TGTGCCAGCACCCCTCGCCAGGGGTTCACTGAAGCTTTCTTT; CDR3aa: CASTPRQGFTEAFF